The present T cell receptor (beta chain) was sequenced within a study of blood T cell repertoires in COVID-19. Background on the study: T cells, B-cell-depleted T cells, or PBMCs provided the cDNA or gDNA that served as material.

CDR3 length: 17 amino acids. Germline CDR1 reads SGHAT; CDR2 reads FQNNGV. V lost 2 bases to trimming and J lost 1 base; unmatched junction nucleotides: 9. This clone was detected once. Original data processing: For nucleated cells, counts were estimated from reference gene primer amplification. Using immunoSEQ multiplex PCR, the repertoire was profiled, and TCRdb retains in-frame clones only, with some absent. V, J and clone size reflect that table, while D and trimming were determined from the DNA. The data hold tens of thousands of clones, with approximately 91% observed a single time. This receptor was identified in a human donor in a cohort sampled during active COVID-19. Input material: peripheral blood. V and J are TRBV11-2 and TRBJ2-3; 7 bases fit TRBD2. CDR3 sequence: CASSLRGRATGTDTQYF. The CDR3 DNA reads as TGTGCCAGCAGCTTACGGGGGAGGGCAACGGGCACAGATACGCAGTATTTT.